The 5 T cell receptor beta chains below come from one sample, sequenced in a study of blood T cell repertoires in COVID-19 (dated by TCRdb to 2020 to 2022). The library was made by the immunoSEQ multiplex PCR assay. TCRdb stores this immuneACCESS table with in-frame sequences only. Part of the clones is absent; in the studies checked, under half of the shortfall reflects unresolved V genes, and no reason is known for the rest. The sample includes over 200,000 clones, with 70% to 90% observed a single time. The ten largest clones take up about 2.5% of the sample. The sequenced sample was PBMCs or T cells enriched from blood (not recorded which). The receptors were sampled from a middle-aged woman with acute COVID-19.

To note about this clone: One junction end does not reproduce the germline sequence, and a read error may be involved. The CDR3 DNA reads as TGTGCTAGCAGCTTAAGGAGCGGGAGTGGGACCGGGGAGCTGTTTTTT. Its translation is CASSLRSGSGTGELFF. This chain links TRBV7-7 with TRBJ2-2; 8 bases fit TRBD2. Germline lookup yields CDR1 SSHAT and CDR2 FNYEAQ (reference sequence). CDR3 length equals 16 residues. Full variable domain (rest looked up from reference TRBV7-7 and TRBJ2-2): GAGVSQSPRYKVTKRGQDVTLRCDPISSHATLYWYQQALGQGPEFLTYFNYEAQPDKSGLPSDRFSAERPEGSISTLTIQRTEQRDSAMYRCASSLRSGSGTGELFFGEGSRLTVL.

CDR3 residues: CASSQELAGGLTPRETQYF. The CDR3 region has the DNA TGCGCCAGCAGCCAAGAACTTGCGGGGGGGCTCACTCCCCGGGAGACCCAGTACTTC. The J gene is TRBJ2-5, the V gene TRBV4-3; TRBD2 agrees at 9 bases. Germline CDR1 LGHNA, CDR2 YSLEER. V was pared by 0 bases and J by 5 bases, with 16 bases of the junction left unmatched. This CDR3 is built from 19 residues.

This chain connects TRBV10-3 to TRBJ1-1, with 8 nucleotides matching TRBD1. V lost 6 bases and J lost 4; bases outside the gene matches: 13. Germline CDR1 reads ENHRY; CDR2 reads SYGVKD. CDR3 length equals 16 residues. DNA of the CDR3: TGTGCCATCAGGGAAACCTCAGGGGGCCCTGGCACTGAAGCTTTCTTT. Its translation is CAIRETSGGPGTEAFF.

The J gene is TRBJ1-5, the V gene TRBV19, with D possibly TRBD1 on 6 matching bases. The CDR3 covers 16 residues. Germline V gives CDR1 LNHDA, CDR2 SQIVND (reference sequence). Trimming removed 6 bases at V and 0 bases at J, with 15 bases between. The CDR3 reads CASSGPQGYSNQPQHF. The DNA of the CDR3 is TGTGCCAGTAGCGGGCCTCAGGGGTATAGCAATCAGCCCCAGCATTTT. The full variable domain, with the rest looked up from reference TRBV19 and TRBJ1-5, is DGGITQSPKYLFRKEGQNVTLSCEQNLNHDAMYWYRQDPGQGLRLIYYSQIVNDFQKGDIAEGYSVSREKKESFPLTVTSAQKNPTAFYLCASSGPQGYSNQPQHFGDGTRLSIL.

The genes are TRBV6-2 or TRBV6-3 and TRBJ2-7, with 7 bases fitting TRBD2. CDR3 length: 19 residues. With V trimmed by 2 bases and J by 0 bases, 16 bases remained unmatched. Germline V CDR1 and CDR2: MNHEY, SVGEGT. The CDR3 is CASSYPHRGVRFNSYEQYV. As DNA, the CDR3 is TGTGCCAGCAGTTACCCGCACCGGGGGGTCCGGTTCAACTCCTACGAGCAGTACGTC.